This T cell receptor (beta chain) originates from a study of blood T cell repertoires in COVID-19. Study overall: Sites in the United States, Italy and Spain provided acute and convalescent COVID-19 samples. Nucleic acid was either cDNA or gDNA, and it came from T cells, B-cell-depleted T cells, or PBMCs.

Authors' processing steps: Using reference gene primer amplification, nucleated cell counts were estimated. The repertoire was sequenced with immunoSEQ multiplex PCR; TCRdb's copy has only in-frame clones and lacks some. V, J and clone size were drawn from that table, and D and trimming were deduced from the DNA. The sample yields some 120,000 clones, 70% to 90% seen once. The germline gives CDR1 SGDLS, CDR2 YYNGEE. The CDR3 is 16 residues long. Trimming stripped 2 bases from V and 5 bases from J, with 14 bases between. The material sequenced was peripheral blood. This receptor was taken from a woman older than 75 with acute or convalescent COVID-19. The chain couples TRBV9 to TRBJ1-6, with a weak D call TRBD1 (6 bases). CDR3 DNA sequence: TGTGCCAGCAGCGTTACGGGGGGGGCGAATAATTCACCCCTCCACTTT. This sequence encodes CASSVTGGANNSPLHF.